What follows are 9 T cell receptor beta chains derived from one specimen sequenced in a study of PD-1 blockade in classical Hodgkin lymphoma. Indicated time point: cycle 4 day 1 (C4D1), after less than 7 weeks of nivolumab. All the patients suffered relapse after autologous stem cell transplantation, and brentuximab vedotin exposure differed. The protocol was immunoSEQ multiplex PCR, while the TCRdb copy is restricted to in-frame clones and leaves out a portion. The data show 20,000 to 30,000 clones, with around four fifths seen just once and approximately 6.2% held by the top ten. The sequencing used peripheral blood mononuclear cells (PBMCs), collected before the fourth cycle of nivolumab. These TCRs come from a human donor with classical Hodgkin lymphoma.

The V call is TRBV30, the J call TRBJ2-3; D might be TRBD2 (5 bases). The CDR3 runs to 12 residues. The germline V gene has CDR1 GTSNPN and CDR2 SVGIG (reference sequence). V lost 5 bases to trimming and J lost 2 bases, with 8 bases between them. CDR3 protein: CAWSGNTDTQYF. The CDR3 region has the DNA TGTGCCTGGTCCGGGAACACAGATACGCAGTATTTT.

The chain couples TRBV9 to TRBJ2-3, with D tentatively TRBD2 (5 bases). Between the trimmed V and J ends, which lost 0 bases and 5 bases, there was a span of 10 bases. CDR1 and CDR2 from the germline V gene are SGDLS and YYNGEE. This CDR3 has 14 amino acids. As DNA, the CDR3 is TGTGCCAGCAGCGTAGGAGGGTTCAGAGATACGCAGTATTTT. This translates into CASSVGGFRDTQYF.

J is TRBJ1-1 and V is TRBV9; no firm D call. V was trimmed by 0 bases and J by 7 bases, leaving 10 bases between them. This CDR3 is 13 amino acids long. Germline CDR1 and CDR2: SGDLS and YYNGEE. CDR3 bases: TGTGCCAGCAGCGTAGACGGGGAGGGTGAAGCTTTCTTT. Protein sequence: CASSVDGEGEAFF.

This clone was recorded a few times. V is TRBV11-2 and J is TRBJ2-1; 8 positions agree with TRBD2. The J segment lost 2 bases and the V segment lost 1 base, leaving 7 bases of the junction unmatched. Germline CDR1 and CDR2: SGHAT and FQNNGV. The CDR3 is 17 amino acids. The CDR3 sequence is CASSLGVAGGPYNEQFF. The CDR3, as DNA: TGTGCCAGCAGCTTAGGGGTTGCGGGAGGCCCCTACAATGAGCAGTTCTTC.

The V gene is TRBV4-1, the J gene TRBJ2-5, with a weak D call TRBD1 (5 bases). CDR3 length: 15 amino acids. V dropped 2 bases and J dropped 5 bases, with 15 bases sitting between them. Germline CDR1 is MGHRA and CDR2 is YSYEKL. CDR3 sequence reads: CASSQPQGIRETQYF. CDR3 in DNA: TGCGCCAGCAGCCAACCTCAGGGTATTCGCGAGACCCAGTACTTC.

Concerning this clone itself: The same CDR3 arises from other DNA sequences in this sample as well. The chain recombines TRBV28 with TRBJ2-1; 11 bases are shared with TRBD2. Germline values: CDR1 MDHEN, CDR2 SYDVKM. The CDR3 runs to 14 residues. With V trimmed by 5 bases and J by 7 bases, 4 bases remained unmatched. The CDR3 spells CASSGTSGMNEQFF. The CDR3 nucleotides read TGTGCCAGCAGTGGGACTAGCGGCATGAATGAGCAGTTCTTC.

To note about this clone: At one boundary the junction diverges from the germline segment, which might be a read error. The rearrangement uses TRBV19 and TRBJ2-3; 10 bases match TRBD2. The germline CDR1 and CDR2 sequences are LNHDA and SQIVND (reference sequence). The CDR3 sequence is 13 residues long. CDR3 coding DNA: TGTGCCGGTAGCGGGGGGTCTCCAGATACGCAGTATTTT. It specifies CAGSGGSPDTQYF.

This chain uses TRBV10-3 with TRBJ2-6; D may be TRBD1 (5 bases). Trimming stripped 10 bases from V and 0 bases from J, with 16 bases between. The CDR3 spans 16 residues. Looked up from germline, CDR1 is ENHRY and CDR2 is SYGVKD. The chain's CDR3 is CATGDSLSSGANVLTF. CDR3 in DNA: TGTGCCACCGGAGACAGCCTCAGCTCTGGGGCCAACGTCCTGACTTTC.

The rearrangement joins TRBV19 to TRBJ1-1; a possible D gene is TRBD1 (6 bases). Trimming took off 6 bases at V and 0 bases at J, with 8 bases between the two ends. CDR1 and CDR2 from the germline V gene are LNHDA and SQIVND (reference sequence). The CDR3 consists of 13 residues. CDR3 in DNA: TGTGCCAGTAGGGACAGTATGAACACTGAAGCTTTCTTT. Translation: CASRDSMNTEAFF.